This TCR beta chain is from a study of CD8+CD57+ T cells in acquired aplastic anemia. About the study: DNA per sorted CD4+ or CD8+ sample ranged 0.2 to 27.4 ug, averaging roughly 3.3 ug.

Overall study findings and caveats: Overlap between patients and controls comprised roughly 30 CD8+ CDR3 sequences. Patients did not significantly differ from controls in CD8+ Simpson's diversity.

As for this clonotype: Its antigen is as yet unknown. Sequence at one end of the junction differs from germline and may be a read error.

Template material for TCR beta VDJ and CDR3 profiling consisted of genomic DNA. TCRdb fed the reads into MiXCR, producing one record per CDR3 protein. The sample includes a few hundred thousand distinct CDR3 sequences, around 68% of them seen just once. CDR3 size: 13 residues. CDR1 and CDR2 (germline): SNHLY, FYNNEI. The rearrangement joins TRBV2 to TRBJ2-5, with D maybe TRBD1 (6 bases). Sequencing used sorted CD4+, CD8+, or CD8+CD57+ T cells (not recorded which) from PBMCs. This receptor was taken from a human donor in good health, serving as a control. CDR3 DNA sequence: TGTGCCAGCAGCGGGACAAGGCAAGGGACCCAGTACTTC. It codes for CASSGTRQGTQYF.